This T cell receptor (beta chain) was profiled in a study of T-cell memory formation after mild COVID-19. About the study: Largely donor-specific sequence clusters came from a couple of donors.

The study, taken as a whole, reports: Specificity for SARS-CoV-2 was not confirmed among the second-wave clones peaking on day 37. Clones that got smaller from day 15 to 85 had even CD4/CD8, while clones growing later tipped toward CD4+.

The TCR alpha and TCR beta cDNA libraries, bearing sample barcodes and UMIs, were generated by 5'RACE using constant-segment primers. One entry per CDR3 protein, called by TCRdb with MiXCR from the 5' RACE reads. The sample shows over 350,000 distinct CDR3 sequences, approximately 24% of them seen only once. Germline CDR1 reads SGHRS; CDR2 reads YFSETQ. The CDR3 spans 13 residues. V lost 0 bases and J lost 9, with 11 bases in between. This clonotype was recorded a few times. No antigen is known for it. This sequence was found in an adult woman who had mild COVID-19 (a few samples of this study predate the infection). Cell type and time point are not known. Sequenced sample: PBMCs or a T cell subset sorted from them (not recorded which). The chain links TRBV5-1 to TRBJ2-3; D gene ambiguous. DNA of the CDR3: TGCGCCAGCAGCTTGGAGCCTTTGGAAACGCAGTATTTT. Its protein is CASSLEPLETQYF.